This passage covers 4 T cell receptor beta chains from one sample sequenced in a study of PD-1 blockade in classical Hodgkin lymphoma. Profiled with immunoSEQ multiplex PCR; TCRdb holds only in-frame clones, not every one. The sample has some 96,000 clones, roughly 80% seen once. All patients experienced relapse after autologous stem cell transplantation, and brentuximab vedotin exposure was variable. The source was peripheral blood mononuclear cells (PBMCs), collected before the second cycle of nivolumab. These receptors all come from a human donor with classical Hodgkin lymphoma.

This sequence joins TRBV15 and TRBJ2-7, with D possibly TRBD2 on 7 matching bases. V was trimmed by 3 bases and J by 3 bases, leaving 12 bases between them. The CDR3 consists of 14 residues. CDR1 is LNHNV, CDR2 YYDKDF, per germline (reference sequence). This CDR3 reads CATSRKGGGYEQYF. The CDR3 nucleotides are TGTGCCACCAGCAGGAAAGGGGGGGGCTACGAGCAGTACTTC. Drawing the rest from reference TRBV15 and TRBJ2-7, the complete variable domain is DAMVIQNPRYQVTQFGKPVTLSCSQTLNHNVMYWYQQKSSQAPKLLFHYYDKDFNNEADTPDNFQSRRPNTSFCFLDIRSPGLGDTAMYLCATSRKGGGYEQYFGPGTRLTVT.

The chain links TRBV15 to TRBJ2-7, with 7 bases identical to TRBD1. V lost 5 bases to trimming and J lost 4 bases; unmatched junction nucleotides: 11. This CDR3 has 15 residues. The V gene's germline CDR1 is LNHNV and CDR2 YYDKDF (reference sequence). The DNA of the CDR3 is TGTGCCACCAGCGGCCACAGGGGAAAAAGGTACGAGCAGTACTTC. Amino acids: CATSGHRGKRYEQYF.

The chain has TRBV18 and TRBJ2-7; D is uncertain. The CDR3 runs to 18 residues. Germline assignment: CDR1 KGHSH and CDR2 LQKENI. V was pared by 6 bases and J by 2 bases, with 26 bases between. CDR3: CASSNGIKNARQPYEQYF. The DNA of the CDR3 is TGTGCCAGCTCTAACGGTATTAAGAACGCCCGACAACCCTACGAGCAGTACTTC.

The chain couples TRBV28 to TRBJ2-4, with D maybe TRBD1 (5 bases). The CDR3 runs to 13 residues. Germline V gives CDR1 MDHEN, CDR2 SYDVKM. V gave up 5 bases and J gave up 8 bases, with 13 bases separating them. The CDR3 loop reads CASSPAPRDIQYF. DNA of the CDR3: TGTGCCAGCAGTCCAGCCCCCAGGGACATTCAGTACTTC.